What follows describes a single TCR beta chain. These data originate in a study of blood T cell repertoires in COVID-19. Losses at the gene ends were 2 bases for V and 0 bases for J; bases not matched to a gene: 8. CDR3 length: 18 residues. Germline CDR1 reads KGHSH; CDR2 reads LQKENI. Data came from immunoSEQ multiplex PCR; TCRdb stores just in-frame clones and leaves some out. This table has 90,000 to 110,000 clones, 80% appearing once. The sequenced material came from peripheral blood. This TCR derives from a human donor in a cohort sampled during active or convalescent COVID-19. The V call is TRBV18, the J call TRBJ2-1; 9 bases line up with TRBD2. The CDR3 region has the DNA TGTGCCAGCTCACCAAATATCGCGGGAGGGGGCTCCTACAATGAGCAGTTCTTC. It is translated as CASSPNIAGGGSYNEQFF.